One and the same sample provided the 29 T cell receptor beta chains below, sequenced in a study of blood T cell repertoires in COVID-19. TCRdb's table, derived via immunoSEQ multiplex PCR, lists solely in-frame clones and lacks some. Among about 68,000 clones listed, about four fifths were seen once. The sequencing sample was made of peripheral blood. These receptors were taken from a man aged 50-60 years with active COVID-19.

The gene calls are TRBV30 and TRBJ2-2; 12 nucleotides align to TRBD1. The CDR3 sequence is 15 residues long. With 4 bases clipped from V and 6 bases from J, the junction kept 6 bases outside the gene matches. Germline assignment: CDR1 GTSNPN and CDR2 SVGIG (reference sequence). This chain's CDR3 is CAWTLGQGASGELFF. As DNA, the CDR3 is TGTGCCTGGACCCTGGGACAGGGGGCATCCGGGGAGCTGTTTTTT.

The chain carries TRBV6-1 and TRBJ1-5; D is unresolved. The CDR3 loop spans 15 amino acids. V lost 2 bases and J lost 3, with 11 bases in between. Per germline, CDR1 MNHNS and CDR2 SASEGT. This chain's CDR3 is CASSERRIYNQPQHF. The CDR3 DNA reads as TGTGCCAGCAGTGAAAGGAGGATCTACAATCAGCCCCAGCATTTT.

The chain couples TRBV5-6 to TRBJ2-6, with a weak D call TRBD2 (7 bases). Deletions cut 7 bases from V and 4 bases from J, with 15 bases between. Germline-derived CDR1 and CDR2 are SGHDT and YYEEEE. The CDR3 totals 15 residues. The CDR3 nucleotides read TGTGCCAGCGGGATCCGGGGGGCCGGGGCCAACGTCCTGACTTTC. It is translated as CASGIRGAGANVLTF.

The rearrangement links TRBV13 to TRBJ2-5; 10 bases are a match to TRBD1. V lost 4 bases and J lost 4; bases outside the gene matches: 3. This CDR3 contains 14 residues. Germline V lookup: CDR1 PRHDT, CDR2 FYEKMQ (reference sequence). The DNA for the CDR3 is TGTGCCAGCAGCTCCCGGACAGGGGGAGAGACCCAGTACTTC. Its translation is CASSSRTGGETQYF.

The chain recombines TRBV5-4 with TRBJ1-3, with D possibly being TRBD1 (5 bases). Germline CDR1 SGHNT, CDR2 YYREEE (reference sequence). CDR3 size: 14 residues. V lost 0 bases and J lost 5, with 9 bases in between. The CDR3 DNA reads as TGTGCCAGCAGCTTGGAGGCAGGGAGAAACACCATATATTTT. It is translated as CASSLEAGRNTIYF. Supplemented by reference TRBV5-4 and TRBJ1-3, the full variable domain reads ETGVTQSPTHLIKTRGQQVTLRCSSQSGHNTVSWYQQALGQGPQFIFQYYREEENGRGNFPPRFSGLQFPNYSSELNVNALELDDSALYLCASSLEAGRNTIYFGEGSWLTVV.

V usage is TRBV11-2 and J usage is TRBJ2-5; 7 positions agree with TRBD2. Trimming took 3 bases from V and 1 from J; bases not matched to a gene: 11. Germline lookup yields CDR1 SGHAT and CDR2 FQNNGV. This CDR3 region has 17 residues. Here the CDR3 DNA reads TGTGCCAGCAGCTTGGGTTGGGGCGGGGGTACCCAAGAGACCCAGTACTTC. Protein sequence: CASSLGWGGGTQETQYF.

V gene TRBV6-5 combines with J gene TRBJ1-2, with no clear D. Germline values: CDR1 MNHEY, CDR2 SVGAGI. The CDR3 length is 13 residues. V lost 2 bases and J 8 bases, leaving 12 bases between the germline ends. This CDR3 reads CASSYGEGRGYTF. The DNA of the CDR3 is TGTGCCAGCAGTTACGGAGAGGGCCGCGGCTACACCTTC.

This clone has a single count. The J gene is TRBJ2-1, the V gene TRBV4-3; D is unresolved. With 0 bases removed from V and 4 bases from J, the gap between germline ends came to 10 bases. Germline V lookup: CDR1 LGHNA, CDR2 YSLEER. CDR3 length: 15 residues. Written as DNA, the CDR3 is TGCGCCAGCAGCCAAGACTACTCGGTTTACAATGAGCAGTTCTTC. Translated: CASSQDYSVYNEQFF.

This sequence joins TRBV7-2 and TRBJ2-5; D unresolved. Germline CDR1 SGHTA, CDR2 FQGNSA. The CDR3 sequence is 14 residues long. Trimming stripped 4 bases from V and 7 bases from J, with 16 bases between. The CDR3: CASSSPWIGGTQYF. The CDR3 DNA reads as TGTGCCAGCAGCTCGCCTTGGATCGGCGGGACCCAGTACTTC.

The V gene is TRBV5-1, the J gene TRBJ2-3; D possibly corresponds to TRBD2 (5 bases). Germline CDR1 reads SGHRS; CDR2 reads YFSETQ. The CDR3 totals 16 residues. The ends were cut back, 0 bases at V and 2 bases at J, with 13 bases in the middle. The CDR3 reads CASSLVYAGNTDTQYF. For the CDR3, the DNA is TGCGCCAGCAGCTTGGTTTATGCCGGGAACACAGATACGCAGTATTTT.

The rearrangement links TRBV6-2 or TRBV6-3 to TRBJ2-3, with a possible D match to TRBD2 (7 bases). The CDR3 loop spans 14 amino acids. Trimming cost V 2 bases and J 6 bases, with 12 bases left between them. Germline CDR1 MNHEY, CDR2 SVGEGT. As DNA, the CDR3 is TGTGCCAGCAGTTACGGGGGGGCAGGCGATACGCAGTATTTT. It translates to CASSYGGAGDTQYF.

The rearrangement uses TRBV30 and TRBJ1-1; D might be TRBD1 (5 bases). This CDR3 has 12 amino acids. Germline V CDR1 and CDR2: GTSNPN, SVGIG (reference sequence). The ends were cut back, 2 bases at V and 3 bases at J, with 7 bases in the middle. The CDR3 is CAWSWGDTEAFF. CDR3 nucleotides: TGTGCCTGGAGTTGGGGGGACACTGAAGCTTTCTTT.

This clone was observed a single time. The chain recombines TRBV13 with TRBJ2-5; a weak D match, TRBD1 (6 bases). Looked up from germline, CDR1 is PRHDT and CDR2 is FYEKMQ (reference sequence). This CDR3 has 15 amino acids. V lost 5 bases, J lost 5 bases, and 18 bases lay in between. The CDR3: CASSLSTGKGETQYF. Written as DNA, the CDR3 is TGTGCCAGCAGCCTATCTACAGGGAAGGGGGAGACCCAGTACTTC.

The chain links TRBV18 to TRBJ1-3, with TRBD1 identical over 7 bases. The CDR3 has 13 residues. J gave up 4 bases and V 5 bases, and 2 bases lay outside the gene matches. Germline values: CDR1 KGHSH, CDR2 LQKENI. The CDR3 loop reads CASSETGGNTIYF. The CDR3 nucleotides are TGTGCCAGCTCAGAGACAGGGGGAAACACCATATATTTT.

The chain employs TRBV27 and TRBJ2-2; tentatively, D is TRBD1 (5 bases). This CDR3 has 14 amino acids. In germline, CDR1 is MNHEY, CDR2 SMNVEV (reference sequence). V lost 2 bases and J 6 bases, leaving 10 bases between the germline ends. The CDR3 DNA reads TGTGCCAGCAGTTTAAGCAGGGTAGCCGGGGAGCTGTTTTTT. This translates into CASSLSRVAGELFF.

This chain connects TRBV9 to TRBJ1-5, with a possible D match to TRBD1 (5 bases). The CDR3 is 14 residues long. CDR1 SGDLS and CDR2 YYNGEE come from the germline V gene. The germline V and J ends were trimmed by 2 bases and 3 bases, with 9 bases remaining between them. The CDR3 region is CASSVEGDNQPQHF. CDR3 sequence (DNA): TGTGCCAGCAGCGTGGAAGGGGACAATCAGCCCCAGCATTTT.

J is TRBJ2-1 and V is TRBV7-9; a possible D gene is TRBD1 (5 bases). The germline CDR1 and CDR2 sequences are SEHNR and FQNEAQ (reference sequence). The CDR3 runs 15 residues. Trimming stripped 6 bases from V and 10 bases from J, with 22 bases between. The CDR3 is CASSYRTYSSVEQFF. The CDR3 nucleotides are TGTGCCAGCAGTTATCGGACATACTCCTCCGTAGAGCAGTTCTTC.

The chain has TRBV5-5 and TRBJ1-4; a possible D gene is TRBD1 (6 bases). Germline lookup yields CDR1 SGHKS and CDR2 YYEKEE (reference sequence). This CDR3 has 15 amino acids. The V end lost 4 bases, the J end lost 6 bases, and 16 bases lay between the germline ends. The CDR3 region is CASSLAGGAYEKLFF. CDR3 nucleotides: TGTGCCAGCAGCCTCGCGGGGGGCGCCTATGAAAAACTGTTTTTT.

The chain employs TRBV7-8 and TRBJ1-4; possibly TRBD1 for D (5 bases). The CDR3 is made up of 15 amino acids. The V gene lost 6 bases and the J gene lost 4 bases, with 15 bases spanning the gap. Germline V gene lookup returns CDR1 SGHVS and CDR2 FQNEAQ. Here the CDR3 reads CASSPAPRGNEKLFF. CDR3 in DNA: TGTGCCAGCAGTCCCGCCCCAAGGGGTAATGAAAAACTGTTTTTT.

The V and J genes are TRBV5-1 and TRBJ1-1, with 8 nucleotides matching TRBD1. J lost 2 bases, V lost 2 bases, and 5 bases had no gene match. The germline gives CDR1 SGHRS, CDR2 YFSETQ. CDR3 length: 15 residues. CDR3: CASSFQGALNTEAFF. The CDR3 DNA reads TGCGCCAGCAGCTTCCAGGGGGCTCTAAACACTGAAGCTTTCTTT.

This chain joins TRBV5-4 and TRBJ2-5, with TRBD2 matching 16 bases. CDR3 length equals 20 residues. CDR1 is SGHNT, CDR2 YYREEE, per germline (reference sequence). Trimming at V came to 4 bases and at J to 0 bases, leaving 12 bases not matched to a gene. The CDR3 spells CASSTAAPGLAGGYQETQYF. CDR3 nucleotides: TGTGCCAGCAGCACAGCCGCTCCGGGACTAGCGGGGGGGTACCAAGAGACCCAGTACTTC.

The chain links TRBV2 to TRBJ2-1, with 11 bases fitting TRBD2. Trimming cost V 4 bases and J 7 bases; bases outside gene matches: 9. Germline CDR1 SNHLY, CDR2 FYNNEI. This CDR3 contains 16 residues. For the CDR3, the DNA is TGTGCCAGCAGTGGAGAGTATAGCGGGAGGGGGAATGAGCAGTTCTTC. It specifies CASSGEYSGRGNEQFF.

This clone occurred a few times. CDR3: CASSTGIGVEQYF. DNA of the CDR3: TGTGCCAGCAGCACAGGAATTGGGGTCGAGCAGTACTTC. The chain links TRBV2 to TRBJ2-7; D may be TRBD1 (5 bases). The V gene's germline CDR1 is SNHLY and CDR2 FYNNEI. CDR3 length: 13 amino acids. V was trimmed by 6 bases and J by 6 bases, leaving 15 bases between them. Supplemented by reference TRBV2 and TRBJ2-7, the full variable domain reads EPEVTQTPSHQVTQMGQEVILRCVPISNHLYFYWYRQILGQKVEFLVSFYNNEISEKSEIFDDQFSVERPDGSNFTLKIRSTKLEDSAMYFCASSTGIGVEQYFGPGTRLTVT.

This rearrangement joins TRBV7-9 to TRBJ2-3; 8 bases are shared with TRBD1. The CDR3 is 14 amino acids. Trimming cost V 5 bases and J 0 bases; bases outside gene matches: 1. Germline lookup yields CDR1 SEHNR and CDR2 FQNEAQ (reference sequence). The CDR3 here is CASSRQGSTDTQYF. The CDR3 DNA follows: TGTGCCAGCAGCCGACAGGGGAGCACAGATACGCAGTATTTT.

The CDR3 reads CASSKESYNEQFF. DNA of the CDR3: TGTGCCAGCAGTAAGGAGTCCTACAATGAGCAGTTCTTC. The chain joins TRBV6-2 or TRBV6-3 to TRBJ2-1; no clear D gene. CDR1 MNHEY and CDR2 SVGEGT come from the germline V gene. The CDR3 is 13 residues long. The V end was cut by 5 bases, the J end by 1 base, with 6 bases between.

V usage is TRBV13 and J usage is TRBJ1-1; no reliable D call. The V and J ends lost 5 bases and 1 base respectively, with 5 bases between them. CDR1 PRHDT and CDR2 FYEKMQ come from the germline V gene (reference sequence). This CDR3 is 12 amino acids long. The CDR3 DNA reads TGTGCCAGCAGCAGCCAGAACACTGAAGCTTTCTTT. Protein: CASSSQNTEAFF.

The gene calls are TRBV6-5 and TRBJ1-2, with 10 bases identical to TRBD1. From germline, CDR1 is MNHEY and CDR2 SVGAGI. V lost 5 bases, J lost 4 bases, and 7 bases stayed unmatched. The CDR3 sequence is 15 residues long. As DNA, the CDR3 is TGTGCCAGCAGTCCCGGGACAGGGGTGGTCTATGGCTACACCTTC. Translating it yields CASSPGTGVVYGYTF.

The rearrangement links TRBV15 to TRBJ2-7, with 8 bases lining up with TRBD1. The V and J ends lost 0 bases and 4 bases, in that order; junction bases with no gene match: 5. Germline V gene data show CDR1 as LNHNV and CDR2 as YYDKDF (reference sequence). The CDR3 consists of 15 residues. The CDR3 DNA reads TGTGCCACCAGCAGAGAGACAGGGGAAGGGTACGAGCAGTACTTC. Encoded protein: CATSRETGEGYEQYF.

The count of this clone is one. As DNA, the CDR3 is TGTGCCAGCAGCTTAACGGGGGGTTACTGGTTCTTC. Amino acids: CASSLTGGYWFF. The genes are TRBV7-8 and TRBJ2-1; 7 nucleotides align to TRBD2. Germline CDR1 and CDR2: SGHVS and FQNEAQ. This CDR3 region has 12 residues. J gave up 15 bases and V 2 bases, and 7 bases lay outside the gene matches.